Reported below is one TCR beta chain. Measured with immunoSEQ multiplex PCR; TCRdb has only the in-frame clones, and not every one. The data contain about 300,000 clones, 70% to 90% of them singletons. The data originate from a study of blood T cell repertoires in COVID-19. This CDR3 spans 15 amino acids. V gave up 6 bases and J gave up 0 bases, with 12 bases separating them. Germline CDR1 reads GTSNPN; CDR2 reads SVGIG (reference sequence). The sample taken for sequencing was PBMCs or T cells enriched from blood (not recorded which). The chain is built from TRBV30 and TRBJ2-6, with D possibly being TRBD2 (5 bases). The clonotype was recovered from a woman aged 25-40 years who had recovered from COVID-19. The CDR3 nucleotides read TGTGCCTGCCTTCACCGGGGCTCTGGGGCCAACGTCCTGACTTTC. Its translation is CACLHRGSGANVLTF.